Here is one TCR beta chain with its context. Amplified TCR beta CDR3 regions derived from RNA transcripts. When the TCR CDR3 underwent first-round RT-PCR, the HTBI primer set was used. Each CDR3 protein is one row after TCRdb ran MiXCR on the multiplex PCR reads. The sample consists of fewer than 250,000 distinct CDR3 sequences, approximately 25% of them appearing once. The J segment lost 10 bases and the V segment lost 6 bases, leaving 6 bases of the junction unmatched. Per germline, CDR1 MNHNS and CDR2 SASEGT. CDR3 length: 12 residues. The data belong to a study of T cells in Graves' hyperthyroidism and ophthalmopathy. Ophthalmopathy cases scored 3 or more on the Clinical Activity Score and 4 or more on NOSPECS grade, with duration below 3 months.

The V and J genes are TRBV6-1 and TRBJ2-5, with TRBD1 identical over 9 bases. This clonotype was sampled from a woman aged 40 to 50 with Graves' ophthalmopathy. The sequenced sample was blood. The chain's CDR3 is CASRTSGQGQYF. In DNA, the CDR3 is TGTGCCAGCAGAACATCGGGACAGGGCCAGTACTTC.